This passage covers 16 T cell receptor beta chains from one sample sequenced in a study of cytomegalovirus exposure and HLA in healthy donors. The PCR employed 60 Vbeta primers together with 13 Jbeta primers. Sequencing used immunoSEQ multiplex PCR; TCRdb keeps in-frame clones, though not all of them. The table lists approximately 240,000 clones, approximately 90% of them singletons, with roughly 1% in the top ten. Source material: PBMCs. These receptors originate from a woman aged 18 to 35 in good health and CMV-seronegative.

Of note for this clone: The junction departs from the called germline gene at one end, perhaps through a read error. The chain is built from TRBV5-4 and TRBJ1-2; D ambiguous. Germline V lookup: CDR1 SGHNT, CDR2 YYREEE (reference sequence). This CDR3 is built from 13 residues. DNA of the CDR3: TGTGCCAGCTCTTCGTTCTCCAACTATGTCTACACCTTC. Translation: CASSSFSNYVYTF.

The CDR3 DNA sequence: TGCGCCAGCAGCCGGGACAGCTCGGCTGGCTACACCTTC. Its translation: CASSRDSSAGYTF. The chain carries TRBV5-1 and TRBJ1-2, with TRBD1 matching over 7 bases. The junction had 7 bases not matched to a gene; V was cut back by 4 bases and J by 7 bases. The CDR3 length is 13 residues. Germline values: CDR1 SGHRS, CDR2 YFSETQ.

V is TRBV7-3 and J is TRBJ2-1, with D hard to call. The V and J ends lost 3 bases and 0 bases respectively, with 9 bases between them. Germline CDR1 reads SGHTA; CDR2 reads FQGTGA. The CDR3 totals 15 residues. The CDR3 sequence: CASSFTHNSYNEQFF. In DNA form, the CDR3 reads TGTGCCAGCAGCTTTACCCACAACTCCTACAATGAGCAGTTCTTC.

This clone was seen only once. The rearrangement uses TRBV10-1 and TRBJ1-4; D uncertain. V was trimmed by 2 bases and J by 3 bases, leaving 13 bases between them. This CDR3 region has 16 residues. CDR1 is WNHNN and CDR2 is SYGVQD in the germline V gene (reference sequence). The CDR3 here is CASSEKVRRSNEKLFF. CDR3 DNA sequence: TGCGCCAGCAGTGAGAAAGTTAGGAGGTCTAATGAAAAACTGTTTTTT.

The chain employs TRBV9 and TRBJ2-5; perhaps TRBD2 as D (7 bases). The CDR3 covers 16 residues. V dropped 1 base and J dropped 2 bases, with 15 bases sitting between them. CDR1 SGDLS and CDR2 YYNGEE come from the germline V gene. The CDR3 reads CASSVSPGGRQETQYF. CDR3 nucleotide sequence: TGTGCCAGCAGCGTATCCCCCGGGGGGCGTCAAGAGACCCAGTACTTC. The whole variable domain, remainder taken from reference TRBV9 and TRBJ2-5, is DSGVTQTPKHLITATGQRVTLRCSPRSGDLSVYWYQQSLDQGLQFLIQYYNGEERAKGNILERFSAQQFPDLHSELNLSSLELGDSALYFCASSVSPGGRQETQYFGPGTRLLVL.

This clone was observed a single time. The rearrangement joins TRBV6-5 to TRBJ1-1, with a possible D match to TRBD1 (6 bases). CDR3 length: 16 residues. V was shortened by 3 bases and J by 6 bases, with 20 bases between the two germline ends. Germline V gene lookup returns CDR1 MNHEY and CDR2 SVGAGI. CDR3 residues: CASSYLSYRERAEAFF. CDR3 DNA sequence: TGTGCCAGCAGTTATCTATCATACAGGGAGAGGGCTGAAGCTTTCTTT.

The chain joins TRBV7-7 to TRBJ2-5; D call uncertain. The DNA end is a closer match to TRBJ2-7, so the J assignment may be wrong. The CDR3 has 13 residues. CDR1 is SSHAT and CDR2 is FNYEAQ in the germline V gene (reference sequence). The CDR3 loop reads CASSPEFGYEQYF. DNA of the CDR3: TGTGCCAGCAGCCCGGAGTTTGGCTACGAGCAGTACTTC.

The rearrangement uses TRBV4-1 and TRBJ2-1; D is unresolved. The CDR3 covers 16 residues. The germline gives CDR1 MGHRA, CDR2 YSYEKL. V lost 3 bases and J 8 bases, leaving 20 bases between the germline ends. The DNA of the CDR3 is TGCGCCAGCAGCCAGGAGAGGTCGGCGGTTAACTATGAGCAGTTCTTC. Translating gives CASSQERSAVNYEQFF.

V is TRBV30 and J is TRBJ1-6; D uncertain. The CDR3 extends over 14 amino acids. With 2 bases removed from V and 4 bases from J, the gap between germline ends came to 9 bases. The germline V gene encodes CDR1 GTSNPN and CDR2 SVGIG (reference sequence). CDR3 sequence reads: CAWSNENYNSPLHF. The CDR3, as DNA: TGTGCCTGGAGTAACGAGAATTATAATTCACCCCTCCACTTT.

This chain links TRBV6-6 with TRBJ2-7, with 9 nucleotides matching TRBD1. CDR1 is MNHNY and CDR2 is SVGAGI in the germline V gene (reference sequence). This CDR3 region has 14 residues. Trimming cost V 8 bases and J 2 bases; bases outside gene matches: 7. The DNA for the CDR3 is TGTGCCAGCTCTCTCGGGACAGGGCCCTACGAGCAGTACTTC. As protein: CASSLGTGPYEQYF.

The chain uses TRBV27 and TRBJ1-5; 9 positions agree with TRBD1. From germline, CDR1 is MNHEY and CDR2 SMNVEV (reference sequence). Trimming cost V 5 bases and J 4 bases; bases outside gene matches: 6. CDR3 size: 15 residues. CDR3 amino acids: CASSLGTGINQPQHF. CDR3 sequence (DNA): TGTGCCAGCAGTCTCGGGACAGGGATAAATCAGCCCCAGCATTTT.

This rearrangement joins TRBV11-2 to TRBJ2-3; 9 positions agree with TRBD1. Germline lookup yields CDR1 SGHAT and CDR2 FQNNGV. With 5 bases clipped from V and 6 bases from J, the junction kept 15 bases outside the gene matches. CDR3 length: 17 amino acids. The CDR3 DNA sequence: TGTGCCAGCAGCCGCTCTCCCGGGACAGGGTTTTCTGATACGCAGTATTTT. Translation: CASSRSPGTGFSDTQYF.

V usage is TRBV5-4 and J usage is TRBJ2-7, with a weak D call TRBD1 (6 bases). Germline V CDR1 and CDR2: SGHNT, YYREEE (reference sequence). Trimming left V 0 bases short and J 5 bases short, with 9 bases between. This CDR3 is built from 13 residues. CDR3 bases: TGTGCCAGCAGCTTGGGAGCAGGGGACGAGCAGTACTTC. This encodes CASSLGAGDEQYF.

This clone appeared once. This chain uses TRBV4-2 with TRBJ2-1, with 8 bases matching TRBD2. The germline V gene encodes CDR1 LGHNA and CDR2 YNFKEQ. CDR3 length: 16 amino acids. V was pared by 3 bases and J by 6 bases, with 10 bases of the junction left unmatched. CDR3 coding DNA: TGTGCCAGCAGCCATTCGGGACTAGGACGAGTCAATGAGCAGTTCTTC. It specifies CASSHSGLGRVNEQFF.

The chain is built from TRBV5-4 and TRBJ2-5; D is perhaps TRBD2 (6 bases). The end of the DNA aligns better with TRBJ2-7, so the J call may be wrong. The CDR3 totals 14 residues. The germline V gene has CDR1 SGHNT and CDR2 YYREEE (reference sequence). CDR3: CASRRFGGTYEQYF. In nucleotides, the CDR3 is TGTGCCAGCAGACGGTTTGGCGGGACTTACGAGCAGTACTTC.

V is TRBV19 and J is TRBJ2-7, with 10 bases fitting TRBD1. Germline values: CDR1 LNHDA, CDR2 SQIVND (reference sequence). V lost 5 bases and J lost 2; bases outside the gene matches: 12. The CDR3 covers 17 residues. CDR3 nucleotides: TGTGCCAGTAGTTCCCTTCCGGGACAGGGGATGGCCTACGAGCAGTACTTC. Protein sequence: CASSSLPGQGMAYEQYF. Based on the CDR3 plus reference TRBV19 and TRBJ2-7, the full variable domain is DGGITQSPKYLFRKEGQNVTLSCEQNLNHDAMYWYRQDPGQGLRLIYYSQIVNDFQKGDIAEGYSVSREKKESFPLTVTSAQKNPTAFYLCASSSLPGQGMAYEQYFGPGTRLTVT.